Sequencing of this TCR beta chain was carried out in a study of T cell repertoires in cytomegalovirus infection. Findings of the study overall: CMV carriers with the relevant HLA were identified by cumulative public TCR beta family frequency.

The sample holds a few counts of this clonotype. Its target is not known. Germline V gene lookup returns CDR1 MGHRA and CDR2 YSYEKL. There are 13 residues in the CDR3. Germline trimming cut 3 bases from V and 5 bases from J; bases unmatched to any gene: 3. MiXCR, applied by TCRdb to the reads, yields one record per CDR3 protein. There are fewer than 1,000,000 distinct CDR3 sequences in the sample; around 30% occur only once, and over 12% lies in the top ten. The chain combines TRBV4-1 with TRBJ1-1; the match to TRBD1 covers 7 bases. The source material was cultured CD8+ T cells from PBMCs, sampled from culture after CMV antigen stimulation. This sequence was found in a human donor in good health (CMV status not recorded). Some clones in this sample may be carry-over from other donors' samples. The CDR3 loop is CASSQTGMTEAFF. The DNA for the CDR3 is TGCGCCAGCAGCCAGACAGGGATGACTGAAGCTTTCTTT.